This note documents a single T cell receptor beta chain sequence. Its antigen is as yet unknown. The CDR3 runs 10 residues. Germline-derived CDR1 and CDR2 are MDHEN and SYDVKM. V was shortened by 7 bases and J by 7 bases, with 7 bases between the two germline ends. This entry is derived from a study of CD8+ T cells in alopecia areata. Broader study findings: Scalp sequencing captures resident alphabeta T cells of normal skin too. Clonality was higher in lesional than normal scalp, especially in alopecia totalis/universalis.

cDNA reverse transcribed from extracted RNA served as the sequencing template. Sequenced by immunoSEQ multiplex PCR; TCRdb stores in-frame clones only, minus some. The profile covers around 150,000 clones, with roughly 58% appearing a single time and about 38% taken by the ten largest. The material sequenced was CD8+ T cells sorted from blood. This clonotype originated in a human donor in good health. This sequence joins TRBV28 and TRBJ2-5, with no clear D. CDR3 region: CASMGWTQYF. The CDR3 DNA is TGTGCCAGCATGGGTTGGACCCAGTACTTC.